The sequence of this T cell receptor (beta chain) was determined in a study of blood T cell repertoires in COVID-19. Those enrolled in Seattle joined during active infection and were followed longitudinally afterward. Unmatched junction bases numbered 6, after V lost 7 bases and J lost 6 bases. This CDR3 has 14 amino acids. CDR1 and CDR2 from the germline V gene are SGHRS and YFSETQ. Per the authors' pipeline: Reference gene primers were amplified, and this amplification served to estimate nucleated cell counts. Produced via immunoSEQ multiplex PCR; TCRdb's table is partial and in-frame only. V and J calls and clone size are given by that table; D and trimming were obtained from the DNA. The repertoire holds hundreds of thousands of clones, with approximately 89% as singletons.

This sequence was found in a woman aged 60-75 years with COVID-19, enrolled during active disease. The chain carries TRBV5-1 and TRBJ2-2; 10 bases agree with TRBD1. Sequenced material: peripheral blood. The CDR3, as DNA: TGCGCCAGCGAGACCGGGACAGGGGCCGGGGAGCTGTTTTTT. Translating gives CASETGTGAGELFF.